The T cell receptor beta chain described here comes from a study of control samples from healthy donors and cancer patients. Generated by immunoSEQ multiplex PCR, the TCRdb table keeps only in-frame clones and is missing some. Seen here are about 150,000 clones, around 90% observed once, and the top ten hold 4% to 5.5%. The CDR3 is 19 residues long. Germline assignment: CDR1 MNHEY and CDR2 SVGEGT. With 2 bases removed from V and 8 bases from J, the gap between germline ends came to 25 bases. This receptor was taken from a man aged 30 to 39 in good health. The specimen sequenced was blood. This sequence joins TRBV6-2 or TRBV6-3 and TRBJ1-6; D is possibly TRBD1 (6 bases). CDR3 sequence (DNA): TGTGCCAGCAGTTACAATTGGTTTTCTGGGGGGGACAATTATTCACCCCTCCACTTT. Encoded protein: CASSYNWFSGGDNYSPLHF.